The 4 T cell receptor beta chains in this list originate from one sample, sequenced in a study of blood T cell repertoires in COVID-19. Only in-frame clones appear in the TCRdb table, and some are missing; sequencing was by immunoSEQ multiplex PCR. This repertoire shows under 75,000 clones, approximately 90% found once; its top ten account for just under 2%. Sequencing was performed on peripheral blood. The origin of the receptors is a man aged 25 to 40 with acute or convalescent COVID-19.

The chain couples TRBV5-1 to TRBJ1-6; weak D call: TRBD1 (5 bases). V dropped 0 bases and J dropped 9 bases, with 13 bases sitting between them. The CDR3 extends over 15 amino acids. Germline CDR1 and CDR2: SGHRS and YFSETQ. As DNA, the CDR3 is TGCGCCAGCAGCTTGGCGGGGGAAGGTTTTTCACCCCTCCACTTT. Its protein product is CASSLAGEGFSPLHF.

This clone was found once. The V and J genes are TRBV5-1 and TRBJ1-5, with a tentative D call TRBD1 (6 bases). The V and J ends lost 0 bases and 3 bases respectively, with 10 bases between them. Germline V gene sequence: CDR1 SGHRS, CDR2 YFSETQ. CDR3 size: 15 residues. This CDR3 reads CASSLEGENNQPQHF. The CDR3 DNA reads as TGCGCCAGCAGCTTGGAGGGGGAAAACAATCAGCCCCAGCATTTT.

V gene TRBV6-5 combines with J gene TRBJ2-7, with 8 positions matching TRBD2. This CDR3 region has 16 residues. Looked up from germline, CDR1 is MNHEY and CDR2 is SVGAGI. Trimming at V came to 2 bases and at J to 4 bases, leaving 10 bases not matched to a gene. CDR3 DNA sequence: TGTGCCAGCAGTTACCCGAGAGCGGGAGTGGGGTACGAGCAGTACTTC. It yields the protein CASSYPRAGVGYEQYF.

This chain connects TRBV13 to TRBJ2-1; TRBD1 matches 8 bases. Germline V gives CDR1 PRHDT, CDR2 FYEKMQ (reference sequence). V dropped 5 bases and J dropped 7; count of bases not matched to a gene: 10. The CDR3 has 15 residues. The CDR3 bases are TGTGCCAGCAGCCCCCAAGGACAGGGAGGAAATGAGCAGTTCTTC. This encodes CASSPQGQGGNEQFF.